This TCR beta chain was found in a study of T cell changes during pregnancy in multiple sclerosis. Sequencing was performed with immunoSEQ multiplex PCR; in TCRdb, only in-frame clones are kept and a portion is missing. The sample gives tens of thousands of clones, approximately 90% of which show up once; around 5.6% is in the top ten. The CDR3 covers 15 residues. The ends were cut back, 4 bases at V and 7 bases at J, with 17 bases in the middle. CDR1 is SGDLS, CDR2 YYNGEE, per germline. The chain uses TRBV9 and TRBJ2-2, with D perhaps matching TRBD2 (6 bases). This TCR derives from a female donor in good health, enrolled as a control in a pregnancy study. Sequences were derived from CD8+ T cells from peripheral blood mononuclear cells, sampled after pregnancy. The chain's CDR3 is CASSIAGTASGELFF. CDR3 nucleotide sequence: TGTGCCAGCAGCATAGCCGGGACTGCTAGCGGGGAGCTGTTTTTT.